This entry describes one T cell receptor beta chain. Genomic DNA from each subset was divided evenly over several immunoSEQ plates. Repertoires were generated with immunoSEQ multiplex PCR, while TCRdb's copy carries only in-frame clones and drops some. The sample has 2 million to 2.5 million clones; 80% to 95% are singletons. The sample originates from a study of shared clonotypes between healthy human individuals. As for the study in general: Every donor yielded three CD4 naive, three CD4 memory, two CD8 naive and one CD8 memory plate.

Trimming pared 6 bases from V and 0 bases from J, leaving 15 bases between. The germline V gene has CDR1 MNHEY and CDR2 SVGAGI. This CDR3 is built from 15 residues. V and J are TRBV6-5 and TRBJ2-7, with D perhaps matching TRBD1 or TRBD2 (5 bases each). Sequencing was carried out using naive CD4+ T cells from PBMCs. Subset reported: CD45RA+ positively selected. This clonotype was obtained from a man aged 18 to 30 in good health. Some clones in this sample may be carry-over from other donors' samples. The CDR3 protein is CASSPLGTASYEQYF. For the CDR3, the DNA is TGTGCCAGCAGCCCCCTCGGGACGGCCTCCTACGAGCAGTACTTC.